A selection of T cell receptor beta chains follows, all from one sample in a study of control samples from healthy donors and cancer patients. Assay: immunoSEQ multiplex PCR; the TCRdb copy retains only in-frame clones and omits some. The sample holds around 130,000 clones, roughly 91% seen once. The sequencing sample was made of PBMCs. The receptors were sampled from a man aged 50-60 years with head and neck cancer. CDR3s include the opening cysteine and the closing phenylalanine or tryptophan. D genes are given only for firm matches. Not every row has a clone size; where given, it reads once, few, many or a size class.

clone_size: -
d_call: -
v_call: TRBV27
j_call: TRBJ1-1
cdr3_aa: CASSSQANTEAFF
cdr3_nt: TGTGCCAGCAGTTCACAAGCGAACACTGAAGCTTTCTTT

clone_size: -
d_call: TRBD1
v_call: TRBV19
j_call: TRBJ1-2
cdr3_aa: CASLGGDSYGYTF
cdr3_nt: TGTGCCAGCCTGGGAGGGGACAGCTATGGCTACACCTTC

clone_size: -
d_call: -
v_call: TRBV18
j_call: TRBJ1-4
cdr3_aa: CASSPPPGGDEKLFF
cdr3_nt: TGTGCCAGCTCACCACCTCCTGGAGGGGATGAAAAACTGTTTTTT

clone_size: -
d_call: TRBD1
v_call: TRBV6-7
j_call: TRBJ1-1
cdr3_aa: CASRHRGAEAFF
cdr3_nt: TGTGCCAGCAGACACAGGGGGGCTGAAGCTTTCTTT

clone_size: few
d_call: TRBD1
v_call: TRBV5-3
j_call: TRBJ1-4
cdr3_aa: CARSLNRGLGATNEKLFF
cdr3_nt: TGTGCCAGAAGCTTGAACAGGGGACTCGGGGCAACTAATGAAAAACTGTTTTTT

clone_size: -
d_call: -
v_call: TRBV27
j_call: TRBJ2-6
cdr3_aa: CASRPSGANVLTF
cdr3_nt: TGTGCCAGCAGGCCCTCTGGGGCCAACGTCCTGACTTTC

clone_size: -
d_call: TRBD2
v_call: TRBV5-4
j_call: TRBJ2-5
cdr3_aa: CASSRRLAGPETQYF
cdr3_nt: TGTGCCAGCAGTCGGCGACTAGCGGGGCCTGAGACCCAGTACTTC

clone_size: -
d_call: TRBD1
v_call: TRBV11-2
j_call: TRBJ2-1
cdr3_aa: CASSTGQGKNEQFF
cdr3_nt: TGTGCCAGCAGTACGGGACAGGGGAAAAATGAGCAGTTCTTC

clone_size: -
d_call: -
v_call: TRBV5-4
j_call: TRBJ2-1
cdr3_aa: CLWGQVGDEQFF
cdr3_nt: TGTTTATGGGGCCAGGTGGGTGATGAGCAGTTCTTC

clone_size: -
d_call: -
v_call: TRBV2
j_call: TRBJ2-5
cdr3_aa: CASSQRLLVRGQETQYF
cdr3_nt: TGTGCCAGCAGTCAAAGGCTACTAGTCCGGGGACAAGAGACCCAGTACTTC

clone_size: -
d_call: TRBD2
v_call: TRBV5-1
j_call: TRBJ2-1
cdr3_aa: CASSLGLAGGPSSYNEQFF
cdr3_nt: TGCGCCAGCAGCTTGGGACTAGCGGGAGGGCCTAGCTCCTACAATGAGCAGTTCTTC

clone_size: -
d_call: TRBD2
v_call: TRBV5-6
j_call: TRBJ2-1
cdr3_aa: CASSPITSASSYNEQFF
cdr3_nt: TGTGCCAGCAGCCCCATAACTAGCGCGAGCTCCTACAATGAGCAGTTCTTC

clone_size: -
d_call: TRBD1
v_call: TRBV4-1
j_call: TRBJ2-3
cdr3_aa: CASSPNLLGTGGMDTQYF
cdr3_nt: TGCGCCAGCAGCCCGAATCTCTTAGGGACAGGGGGCATGGATACGCAGTATTTT

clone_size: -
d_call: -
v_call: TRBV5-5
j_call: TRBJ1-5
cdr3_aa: CASSKGARALGSNQPQHF
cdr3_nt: TGTGCCAGCAGCAAAGGGGCCAGGGCCCTCGGTAGCAATCAGCCCCAGCATTTT

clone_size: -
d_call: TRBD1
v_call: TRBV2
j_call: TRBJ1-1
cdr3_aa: CASRWDRKMNTEAFF
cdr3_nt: TGTGCCAGCAGGTGGGACAGGAAGATGAACACTGAAGCTTTCTTT